This passage covers 8 T cell receptor beta chains from one sample sequenced in a study of T cell responses to AZD1222 COVID-19 vaccine. Libraries were prepared by immunoSEQ multiplex PCR; TCRdb keeps only in-frame clonotypes and omits some of them. The sample lists roughly 120,000 clones, roughly 90% occurring once. The sample was peripheral blood, taken on day 0 of AZD1222 vaccination. Every receptor here comes from an adult in good health.

This clone was detected only once. The chain has TRBV12-5 and TRBJ1-5, with 8 bases aligning to TRBD1. The V gene's germline CDR1 is LGHNT and CDR2 FRNRAP. This CDR3 region has 13 residues. The V segment lost 7 bases and the J segment 5 bases; nucleotides outside the gene matches: 4. Here the CDR3 DNA reads TGTGCTAGTGTCCCGACAGGGGATCAGCCCCAGCATTTT. This gives the protein CASVPTGDQPQHF.

The chain employs TRBV19 and TRBJ1-2; no reliable D call. The CDR3 length is 13 residues. From germline, CDR1 is LNHDA and CDR2 SQIVND (reference sequence). Deletions cut 5 bases from V and 5 bases from J, with 12 bases between. This CDR3 reads CASSRNLGYGYTF. In DNA form, the CDR3 reads TGTGCCAGTAGTCGGAACCTTGGATATGGCTACACCTTC.

This chain connects TRBV5-1 to TRBJ1-2; D is ambiguous. The length of the CDR3 is 13 residues. Trimming took off 0 bases at V and 6 bases at J, with 9 bases between the two ends. Germline CDR1 SGHRS, CDR2 YFSETQ. The CDR3 spells CASSLGGLHGYTF. The CDR3 region has the DNA TGCGCCAGCAGCTTGGGGGGATTGCATGGCTACACCTTC.

This clone was picked up one time. The chain couples TRBV6-6 to TRBJ2-5, with 9 bases fitting TRBD1. The V gene end was trimmed by 4 bases and the J gene end by 8 bases; junction bases not matched to a gene: 8. Germline-derived CDR1 and CDR2 are MNHNY and SVGAGI (reference sequence). The CDR3 is 14 amino acids. This chain's CDR3 is CASSSAAGQGTQYF. The CDR3 DNA is TGTGCCAGCAGTTCCGCAGCGGGACAGGGAACCCAGTACTTC.

The rearrangement joins TRBV5-1 to TRBJ2-7; 10 bases line up with TRBD1. The V and J ends lost 5 bases and 4 bases, in that order; junction bases with no gene match: 6. Looked up from germline, CDR1 is SGHRS and CDR2 is YFSETQ. The CDR3 spans 14 residues. The CDR3 spells CASRQPGQGYEQYF. As DNA, the CDR3 is TGCGCCAGCAGACAACCGGGACAGGGGTACGAGCAGTACTTC.

This sequence joins TRBV5-6 and TRBJ1-6, with D perhaps matching TRBD1 (6 bases). Germline V gives CDR1 SGHDT, CDR2 YYEEEE. The CDR3 is made up of 16 amino acids. Trimming removed 0 bases at V and 7 bases at J, with 14 bases between. The CDR3 spells CASSLDAGADNSPLHF. The CDR3 DNA sequence: TGTGCCAGCAGCTTGGATGCGGGGGCAGACAATTCACCCCTCCACTTT.

V usage is TRBV5-4 and J usage is TRBJ1-2; unclear D gene. Germline V gene sequence: CDR1 SGHNT, CDR2 YYREEE (reference sequence). The CDR3 length is 13 residues. Trimming left V 3 bases short and J 4 bases short, with 10 bases between. The CDR3 region has the DNA TGTGCCAGCAGCTCCGACCTCCTCTATGGCTACACCTTC. This encodes CASSSDLLYGYTF.

The J gene is TRBJ2-2, the V gene TRBV19, with 7 positions matching TRBD2. After removal of 3 bases from V and 7 bases from J, the junction contained 2 bases not matched to a gene. From germline, CDR1 is LNHDA and CDR2 SQIVND (reference sequence). This CDR3 is 13 amino acids long. CDR3 DNA sequence: TGTGCCAGTAGTATCGGGACTAACGGGGAGCTGTTTTTT. Translating gives CASSIGTNGELFF.